This TCR beta chain was documented in a study of T cell changes during pregnancy in multiple sclerosis (dated by TCRdb to between 2018 and 2021). The study in broad terms: In women with multiple sclerosis, the researchers looked at how the T cell repertoire shifted as pregnancy progressed.

The CDR3 runs 12 amino acids, cysteine and phenylalanine included. CDR3 DNA only is kept here, 36 bases in frame from base 1. CDR1 is given as MDHEN and CDR2 as SYDVKM, both from the germline V gene. Trimming costs V 5 bases and J 2 bases, and their ends lie 7 bases apart. As regards this clone: It lacks a known antigen. Per-nucleotide qualities are absent, and no much larger clonotype sits a single base away.

The library came from the immunoSEQ multiplex PCR assay. In TCRdb, the immuneACCESS table is reduced to in-frame sequences with V and J assigned. These tables do not hold every clone; where another copy was compared, an unresolved V gene accounts for under half, and the others remain unexplained. Within this sample are about 130,000 clones, with about 95% of them counted one time only. The ten largest clones capture approximately 0.45% of the sample. The material was peripheral blood, obtained after pregnancy. The V and J segments used are TRBV28 and TRBJ2-7, and TRBD1 may be the D gene, going by 5 matching bases. This receptor was identified in a female donor with multiple sclerosis, enrolled in a pregnancy study. In nucleotide form, the sequence is TGTGCCAGCAGTAAGGGGACCTACGAGCAGTACTTC. It is translated as CASSKGTYEQYF.